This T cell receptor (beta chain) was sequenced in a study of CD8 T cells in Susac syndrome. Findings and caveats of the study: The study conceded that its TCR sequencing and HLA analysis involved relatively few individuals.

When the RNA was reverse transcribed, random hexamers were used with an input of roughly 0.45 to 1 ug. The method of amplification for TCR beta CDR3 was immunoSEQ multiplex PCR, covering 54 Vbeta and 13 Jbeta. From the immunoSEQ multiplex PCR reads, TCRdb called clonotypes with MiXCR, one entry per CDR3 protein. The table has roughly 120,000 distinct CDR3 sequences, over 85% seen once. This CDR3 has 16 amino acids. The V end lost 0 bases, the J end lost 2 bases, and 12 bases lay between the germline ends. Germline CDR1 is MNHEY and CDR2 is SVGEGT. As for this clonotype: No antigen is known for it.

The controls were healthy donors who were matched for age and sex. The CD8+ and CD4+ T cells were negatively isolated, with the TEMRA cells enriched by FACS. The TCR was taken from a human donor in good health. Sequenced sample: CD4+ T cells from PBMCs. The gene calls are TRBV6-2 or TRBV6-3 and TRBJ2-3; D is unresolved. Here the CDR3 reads CASSYSSNRPTDTQYF. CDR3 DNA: TGTGCCAGCAGTTACTCGAGCAATAGACCCACAGATACGCAGTATTTT.